These 22 T cell receptor beta chains were all obtained from the same sample, sequenced in a study of radiation and T cells in renal cell carcinoma. Repertoires were generated with immunoSEQ multiplex PCR, while TCRdb's copy carries only in-frame clones and drops some. Of tens of thousands of clones in the sample, over 65% were seen once. The time point is: baseline pretreatment blood. As for treatment: 15 Gy SBRT to primary tumor, nephrectomy 4 weeks later. Sequencing was performed on blood, taken from a patient whose treatment included radiotherapy and nephrectomy. These receptors were obtained from a man aged 55-75 years with renal cell carcinoma.

The V and J genes are TRBV6-1 and TRBJ2-4; D is unclear. The CDR3 is made up of 16 amino acids. Germline V CDR1 and CDR2: MNHNS, SASEGT. Trimming pared 2 bases from V and 5 bases from J, leaving 16 bases between. The CDR3: CASSELGTLRQNIQYF. The DNA of the CDR3 is TGTGCCAGCAGTGAATTGGGTACTTTAAGACAAAACATTCAGTACTTC.

The V gene is TRBV10-3, the J gene TRBJ2-1; 7 bases align to TRBD2. Trimming removed 6 bases from V and 3 bases from J; junction bases left unmatched: 2. Germline assignment: CDR1 ENHRY and CDR2 SYGVKD. The CDR3 runs 13 residues. CDR3 region: CAIRGGNYNEQFF. CDR3 DNA: TGTGCCATCAGGGGGGGGAACTACAATGAGCAGTTCTTC.

The J gene is TRBJ2-7, the V gene TRBV15; D might be TRBD2 (5 bases). This CDR3 is 15 amino acids long. V was pared by 0 bases and J by 0 bases, with 9 bases between. Germline V lookup: CDR1 LNHNV, CDR2 YYDKDF (reference sequence). CDR3: CATSREAGSSYEQYF. DNA of the CDR3: TGTGCCACCAGCAGAGAGGCTGGGAGCTCCTACGAGCAGTACTTC.

This clone has just one count. The rearrangement uses TRBV5-1 and TRBJ2-1, with D uncertain. Germline assignment: CDR1 SGHRS and CDR2 YFSETQ. The length of the CDR3 is 14 residues. The V end was cut by 2 bases, the J end by 5 bases, with 11 bases between. CDR3 nucleotide sequence: TGCGCCAGCAGCTTACCACACCTTAACAATGAGCAGTTCTTC. It codes for CASSLPHLNNEQFF. The whole variable domain, filled in from reference TRBV5-1 and TRBJ2-1, reads KAGVTQTPRYLIKTRGQQVTLSCSPISGHRSVSWYQQTPGQGLQFLFEYFSETQRNKGNFPGRFSGRQFSNSRSEMNVSTLELGDSALYLCASSLPHLNNEQFFGPGTRLTVL.

The CDR3: CASSGSRQETQYF. Here the CDR3 DNA reads TGTGCCAGTTCCGGGTCTAGACAAGAGACCCAGTACTTC. The V call is TRBV2, the J call TRBJ2-5; D unresolved. Germline V lookup: CDR1 SNHLY, CDR2 FYNNEI. The CDR3 runs to 13 residues. V lost 9 bases and J lost 2, with 13 bases in between.

The genes are TRBV28 and TRBJ2-7; TRBD2 agrees at 13 bases. The length of the CDR3 is 15 residues. With V trimmed by 5 bases and J by 2 bases, 3 bases remained unmatched. Germline CDR1 reads MDHEN; CDR2 reads SYDVKM. The CDR3 is CASSDGLAGAYEQYF. Here the CDR3 DNA reads TGTGCCAGCAGTGATGGACTAGCGGGGGCCTACGAGCAGTACTTC.

The chain joins TRBV28 to TRBJ2-1; TRBD1 aligns across 9 bases. Unmatched junction bases numbered 10, after V lost 3 bases and J lost 4 bases. CDR1 is MDHEN and CDR2 is SYDVKM in the germline V gene. The CDR3 loop spans 17 amino acids. Written as DNA, the CDR3 is TGTGCCAGCAGTTTTGTTGCGGGACAGGGATTGTACAATGAGCAGTTCTTC. This gives the protein CASSFVAGQGLYNEQFF.

This chain uses TRBV7-2 with TRBJ1-5; 7 bases align to TRBD1. The CDR3 extends over 15 amino acids. V trimming: 2 bases; J trimming: 3 bases; junction bases outside the gene matches: 4. Per the germline V gene, CDR1 is SGHTA and CDR2 is FQGNSA. The CDR3 coding sequence is TGTGCCAGCAGCTTAAGGGGGCCCCCCAATCAGCCCCAGCATTTT. It translates to CASSLRGPPNQPQHF.

The chain joins TRBV9 to TRBJ1-3; possibly TRBD1 for D (5 bases). V lost 3 bases, J lost 4 bases, and 14 bases lay in between. This CDR3 has 15 amino acids. Germline V gene data show CDR1 as SGDLS and CDR2 as YYNGEE. The CDR3 coding sequence is TGTGCCAGCAGCGACCCAGAGGGGCGAGGAAACACCATATATTTT. This sequence encodes CASSDPEGRGNTIYF.

This chain joins TRBV5-1 and TRBJ1-5; TRBD1 matches at 8 bases. This CDR3 has 16 amino acids. The V and J ends lost 1 base and 4 bases, in that order; junction bases with no gene match: 7. CDR1 SGHRS and CDR2 YFSETQ come from the germline V gene. The CDR3 protein is CASSLSGQGLNQPQHF. As DNA, the CDR3 is TGCGCCAGCAGCTTGTCCGGACAGGGCTTGAATCAGCCCCAGCATTTT.

In this sample, this clone turned up once. This chain's CDR3 is CASSLGGQTTAPQHF. The CDR3, as DNA: TGTGCCAGCAGCTTAGGGGGACAGACCACTGCGCCCCAGCATTTT. The chain employs TRBV7-2 and TRBJ1-5; 7 nucleotides line up with TRBD1. The V segment lost 1 base and the J segment 9 bases; nucleotides outside the gene matches: 9. This CDR3 has 15 residues. Germline CDR1 reads SGHTA; CDR2 reads FQGNSA.

CDR3 bases: TGCGCCAGCAGCTTGATGTCTAGCGGACGCACAGATACGCAGTATTTT. Translated: CASSLMSSGRTDTQYF. This rearrangement joins TRBV5-1 to TRBJ2-3; TRBD2 aligns across 7 bases. This CDR3 has 16 amino acids. Germline values: CDR1 SGHRS, CDR2 YFSETQ. V was clipped by 1 base and J by 1 base; unmatched bases: 6.

This clone occurred a few times. The V and J genes are TRBV7-9 and TRBJ2-5; 10 bases line up with TRBD2. This CDR3 has 14 residues. The V segment lost 5 bases and the J segment 3 bases; nucleotides outside the gene matches: 3. Germline V gene data show CDR1 as SEHNR and CDR2 as FQNEAQ (reference sequence). In nucleotides, the CDR3 is TGTGCCAGCAGCCCCGGACTAGCGGAAGAGACCCAGTACTTC. Residues: CASSPGLAEETQYF.

This clone has just one count. This sequence joins TRBV5-4 and TRBJ1-3; no clear D gene. The CDR3 runs to 16 residues. Between the trimmed V and J ends, which lost 0 bases and 0 bases, there was a span of 10 bases. Germline loops: CDR1 SGHNT, CDR2 YYREEE (reference sequence). The CDR3 reads CASSLGPGGSGNTIYF. The CDR3 DNA is TGTGCCAGCAGCTTGGGTCCCGGAGGCTCTGGAAACACCATATATTTT. The full variable domain, in which reference TRBV5-4 and TRBJ1-3 provide the parts outside the CDR3, is ETGVTQSPTHLIKTRGQQVTLRCSSQSGHNTVSWYQQALGQGPQFIFQYYREEENGRGNFPPRFSGLQFPNYSSELNVNALELDDSALYLCASSLGPGGSGNTIYFGEGSWLTVV.

The chain couples TRBV5-8 to TRBJ1-1; tentatively, D is TRBD1 (5 bases). V was trimmed by 1 base and J by 1 base, leaving 11 bases between them. This CDR3 spans 15 amino acids. Germline values: CDR1 SGHTS, CDR2 YDEGEE. The DNA for the CDR3 is TGTGCCAGCAGCTTGCGGGGGTTCCAGAACACTGAAGCTTTCTTT. Translated: CASSLRGFQNTEAFF. Filled out from reference TRBV5-8 and TRBJ1-1, the complete variable domain reads EAGVTQSPTHLIKTRGQQATLRCSPISGHTSVYWYQQALGLGLQFLLWYDEGEERNRGNFPPRFSGRQFPNYSSELNVNALELEDSALYLCASSLRGFQNTEAFFGQGTRLTVV.

J is TRBJ2-7 and V is TRBV15, with 9 bases aligning to TRBD2. Germline values: CDR1 LNHNV, CDR2 YYDKDF (reference sequence). The CDR3 runs to 15 residues. With 0 bases clipped from V and 5 bases from J, the junction kept 5 bases outside the gene matches. The CDR3 region has the DNA TGTGCCACCAGCAGAGATAGGGGGACTAGCAACGAGCAGTACTTC. This gives the protein CATSRDRGTSNEQYF. The full variable domain, completed using reference TRBV15 and TRBJ2-7, is DAMVIQNPRYQVTQFGKPVTLSCSQTLNHNVMYWYQQKSSQAPKLLFHYYDKDFNNEADTPDNFQSRRPNTSFCFLDIRSPGLGDTAMYLCATSRDRGTSNEQYFGPGTRLTVT.

The chain joins TRBV6-1 to TRBJ2-1, with unresolved D. The CDR3 loop spans 14 amino acids. V was shortened by 4 bases and J by 6 bases, with 13 bases between the two germline ends. Germline V lookup: CDR1 MNHNS, CDR2 SASEGT. The CDR3 region has the DNA TGTGCCAGCAGTGCCCTGATACAGAGCAATGAGCAGTTCTTC. Encoded protein: CASSALIQSNEQFF.

The V call is TRBV28, the J call TRBJ2-7; D is possibly TRBD1 (5 bases). Germline CDR1 and CDR2: MDHEN and SYDVKM. Trimming pared 6 bases from V and 7 bases from J, leaving 31 bases between. CDR3 length: 18 residues. CDR3 coding DNA: TGTGCCAGCAGCCTCTCTGGATGGGGCCTGAACGGTCCCGGTGAGCAGTACTTC. Protein product: CASSLSGWGLNGPGEQYF.

The chain employs TRBV27 and TRBJ2-1; the D gene is possibly TRBD2 (6 bases). Looked up from germline, CDR1 is MNHEY and CDR2 is SMNVEV (reference sequence). Deletions cut 3 bases from V and 2 bases from J, with 14 bases between. The CDR3 consists of 16 residues. CDR3 in amino acids: CASSFLSGLAYNEQFF. Written as DNA, the CDR3 is TGTGCCAGCAGTTTTCTCAGCGGGCTGGCCTACAATGAGCAGTTCTTC.

V usage is TRBV10-3 and J usage is TRBJ2-1; perhaps TRBD2 as D (5 bases). Trimming removed 4 bases from V and 0 bases from J, with 28 bases in between. The germline CDR1 and CDR2 sequences are ENHRY and SYGVKD. The CDR3 is 21 residues long. CDR3 DNA sequence: TGTGCCATCAGTGGTCCCCTTGCGCGGGCTACCACCCCCCGCTCCTACAATGAGCAGTTCTTC. Amino acid sequence: CAISGPLARATTPRSYNEQFF.

J is TRBJ1-2 and V is TRBV19; 9 bases align to TRBD1. This CDR3 has 14 residues. J lost 4 bases, V lost 5 bases, and 5 bases had no gene match. Germline CDR1 is LNHDA and CDR2 is SQIVND (reference sequence). CDR3: CASSSYRGPYGYTF. Written as DNA, the CDR3 is TGTGCCAGTAGTTCCTACAGGGGGCCCTATGGCTACACCTTC.

The CDR3 bases are TGTGCCAGCAGCTTAGGAAGGCTCGAGCAGTACTTC. Its translation is CASSLGRLEQYF. The chain links TRBV7-9 to TRBJ2-7; D unresolved. V lost 1 base and J 6 bases, leaving 7 bases between the germline ends. Germline loops: CDR1 SEHNR, CDR2 FQNEAQ (reference sequence). The CDR3 totals 12 residues.